The source of this TCR beta chain is a study of a mutant IDH1 vaccine in newly diagnosed glioma (dated by TCRdb to 2020 to 2022). In the study overall: Eight vaccinations were administered to patients in weeks 1, 3, 5, 7, 11, 15, 19 and 23, corresponding to visits V03 through V10. Peripheral blood was collected at six visits: V03 (baseline), V05, V07, V10, V12 and V13. Before enrollment, patients had received standard therapy of radiotherapy alone, temozolomide alone, or radiochemotherapy with temozolomide; most received the combination. Longitudinal TCRB deep sequencing was done for about two dozen treated patients, wherever samples were available for exploratory analyses. Vaccination started 4-6 weeks after radiotherapy alone, or was given together with temozolomide cycles in the groups whose treatment included chemotherapy. Of the roughly 33 treated patients, around 60% were male and approximately 40% were female, and the mean age was approximately 41 years.

The library was generated by the immunoSEQ multiplex PCR assay. The hsTCRB Kit was used according to the manufacturer's protocol to amplify rearranged TCR beta chain sequences. Sequencing of TCRB libraries was carried out on an Illumina MiSeq. The paper's processing steps were these. Demultiplexing, trimming and gene mapping were performed with the kit vendor's proprietary platform. TCRdb limited this immuneACCESS table to in-frame rearrangements with V and J called. A share of clones is missing; checked studies link under half to unresolved V genes, and the rest is unexplained. The DNA gave D and trimming, while V, J and clone size come from that table. The sample table records 60,000 or so clones; 85% of these occur just once. The ten largest account for roughly 4% of the sample. This clone has just a few counts. Its binding antigen is unknown. No much larger clone is present one base from it, and per-base qualities are unavailable.

The time point label, read with the paper, signifies: week 23, last vaccination. Every vaccine dose consisted of 300 ug of a 20-mer mutant IDH1 peptide in Montanide, administered subcutaneously together with topical imiquimod. Donors had newly diagnosed WHO grade 3 or 4 IDH1-mutant astrocytomas with loss of nuclear ATRX. The samples were drawn from NOA16, a multicentre, single-arm, open-label phase I trial in Germany that tested a mutant IDH1 peptide vaccine in humans for the first time. Genomic DNA for TCRB sequencing was isolated from EDTA blood with the DNeasy Blood and Tissue Kit. Study-level results and caveats: Vaccine-induced immune responses across multiple MHC alleles were detected in 93.3% of patients. The authors noted that analyses of patient blood samples could not be reproduced because of sample limitations. Changes in the top peripheral T cell clonotypes picked up by TCRB sequencing did not appear to be linked to pseudoprogression. Selection of PBMC samples for TCRB deep sequencing was based on availability.

From the cysteine through the phenylalanine, the CDR3 covers 15 amino acids. Only the CDR3 DNA is retained, 45 bases long and in frame from the first base. CDR1 and CDR2 are drawn from the germline V gene (reference sequence): LNHDA, SQIVND. V was cut back by 8 bases and J by 0 bases, leaving a gap of 14 bases between them. The TCR sequence derives from a man aged 30 to 39 with glioma. The material was PBMCs, obtained from a glioma patient whose treatment included an IDH1 peptide vaccine. The V and J genes are TRBV19 and TRBJ1-5; a tentative D match to TRBD1 spans 5 bases. In nucleotides, the sequence is TGTGCCAGTGGGACGGTAGCCCATAGCAATCAGCCCCAGCATTTT. The resulting protein is CASGTVAHSNQPQHF.